This T cell receptor beta chain was profiled in a study of shared clonotypes between healthy human individuals. Looking at the study overall: Three CD4 naive, three CD4 memory, two CD8 naive and one CD8 memory plate were used per donor.

Adults of Caucasian background living in Nashville, Tennessee made up all donors. The data were produced by immunoSEQ multiplex PCR, yet TCRdb's version contains in-frame clones alone and is incomplete. The sample includes 2.3 million or so clones, over 90% of them seen just once. This CDR3 spans 10 amino acids. In germline, CDR1 is SQVTM, CDR2 ANQGSEA. There are a few counts of this clone. The TCR comes from a man aged 18 to 29 in good health. Some clones in this sample may be carry-over from other donors' samples. This rearrangement joins TRBV29-1 to TRBJ1-2, with D maybe TRBD1 (6 bases). The sample taken for sequencing was naive CD4+ T cells from PBMCs. The subset here: CD45RA+ positively selected. The CDR3 nucleotides read TGCAGGGCAGGGGAAGTAGGCTACACCTTC. This encodes CRAGEVGYTF.